This is a list of T cell receptor beta chains from one sample in a study of response to subunit inactivated influenza vaccine. TCRdb reprocessed the RT-PCR reads with MiXCR, giving one entry per CDR3 protein. The sample contains about 700,000 distinct CDR3 sequences, about 14% of which appear only once. Material: PBMCs from blood, obtained 14 to 15 days before vaccination. These receptor sequences come from a man aged 50 or older who received an inactivated influenza vaccine. Each CDR3 is given with its conserved first and last residue. A D gene is named only where the DNA matches it firmly. Clone size is given for some rows only: seen once, a few or many times, or a class if the clone is expanded.

CSARDRRGSLVHEQFF | TGCAGTGCTAGAGATCGCAGGGGGTCCTTGGTCCATGAGCAGTTCTTC | TRBD1 | TRBJ2-1 | TRBV20-1 | many
CASSPAGITEAFF | TGTGCCAGCAGCCCGGCAGGGATCACTGAAGCTTTCTTT | NA | TRBJ1-1 | TRBV12-3/TRBV12-4 | few
CASSIGGQGNYEQYF | TGCGCCAGCAGCATAGGTGGACAGGGAAACTACGAGCAGTACTTC | TRBD1 | TRBJ2-7 | TRBV5-1 | few
CSANREPQEQFF | TGCAGTGCTAACCGGGAGCCACAAGAGCAGTTCTTC | NA | TRBJ2-1 | TRBV20-1 | NA
CSVDGTSGTEETQYF | TGCAGCGTTGACGGGACTAGCGGGACCGAAGAGACCCAGTACTTC | TRBD2 | TRBJ2-5 | TRBV29-1 | many
CASSQDVTGGNYEQYF | TGCGCCAGCAGCCAAGATGTTACAGGGGGCAACTACGAGCAGTACTTC | TRBD1 | TRBJ2-7 | TRBV4-1 | few
CASSVEDRGYTF | TGTGCCAGCAGCGTAGAGGACAGGGGCTACACCTTC | TRBD1 | TRBJ1-2 | TRBV9 | NA
CASRADRGWNEQYF | TGTGCCAGCAGAGCGGACAGGGGTTGGAACGAGCAGTACTTC | TRBD1 | TRBJ2-7 | TRBV7-2 | few
CSAVLAGGPGELFF | TGCAGTGCTGTTCTAGCGGGAGGGCCCGGGGAGCTGTTTTTT | TRBD2 | TRBJ2-2 | TRBV20-1 | NA
CASSLAVGDYGYTF | TGCGCCAGCAGCTTGGCCGTGGGAGACTATGGCTACACCTTC | NA | TRBJ1-2 | TRBV5-1 | NA
CSAGQVLTDTQYF | TGCAGCGCCGGACAGGTACTCACAGATACGCAGTATTTT | TRBD1 | TRBJ2-3 | TRBV29-1 | few
CASSLTGLRNTGELFF | TGTGCCAGCAGTTTAACGGGACTCCGGAACACCGGGGAGCTGTTTTTT | NA | TRBJ2-2 | TRBV28 | once
CASSPRARTVYVGYTF | TGTGCCAGCAGTCCCAGGGCACGGACGGTATATGTAGGCTACACCTTC | NA | TRBJ1-2 | TRBV6-1 | NA
CSASSRASYEQYF | TGCAGTGCCTCTAGCAGGGCCTCCTACGAGCAGTACTTC | NA | TRBJ2-7 | TRBV20-1 | few
CASSFTNRSPQETQYF | TGCGCCAGCAGCTTCACCAACAGGTCACCACAAGAGACCCAGTACTTC | NA | TRBJ2-5 | TRBV5-1 | many
CSVLGQWSTEAFF | TGCAGCGTTTTGGGCCAGTGGTCCACTGAAGCTTTCTTT | NA | TRBJ1-1 | TRBV29-1 | few
CSAPKGPGIGADTQYF | TGCAGTGCCCCAAAGGGTCCAGGGATCGGAGCAGATACGCAGTATTTT | NA | TRBJ2-3 | TRBV20-1 | few
CASSQESEFTEAFF | TGCGCCAGCAGCCAAGAAAGTGAATTCACTGAAGCTTTCTTT | NA | TRBJ1-1 | TRBV4-3 | NA
CASSQPWGDRSLRNTEAFF | TGCGCCAGCAGCCAACCGTGGGGGGACAGGAGCCTTCGGAACACTGAAGCTTTCTTT | TRBD1 | TRBJ1-1 | TRBV4-1 | few
CASTTSGAFSYEQYF | TGTGCCAGCACCACTAGCGGGGCCTTCTCCTACGAGCAGTACTTC | TRBD2 | TRBJ2-7 | TRBV6-2/TRBV6-3 | many
CASSLAGTGAYEQYF | TGCGCCAGCAGCTTGGCGGGGACAGGGGCCTACGAGCAGTACTTC | TRBD1 | TRBJ2-7 | TRBV5-1 | many
CASSQRPGGGGQSSDTQYF | TGCGCCAGCAGCCAGAGGCCCGGGGGAGGGGGGCAGAGCTCAGATACGCAGTATTTT | NA | TRBJ2-3 | TRBV4-1 | few
CASSLGYGFGYTF | TGTGCCAGCAGCTTAGGGTATGGTTTCGGCTACACCTTC | NA | TRBJ1-2 | TRBV7-6 | few
CASSLAGPYNEQFF | TGTGCCAGCTCACTAGCGGGACCATACAATGAGCAGTTCTTC | TRBD2 | TRBJ2-1 | TRBV12-3/TRBV12-4 | many
CATSLTSGSGEQFF | TGTGCCACCAGTCTTACTAGCGGGAGTGGTGAGCAGTTCTTC | TRBD2 | TRBJ2-1 | TRBV24-1 | few
CASSSGQGAAETQYF | TGTGCCAGCAGTTCGGGACAGGGGGCGGCAGAGACCCAGTACTTC | TRBD1 | TRBJ2-5 | TRBV6-5 | NA
CASSYGGGTSTDTQYF | TGTGCCAGCAGTTACGGAGGGGGAACTAGCACAGATACGCAGTATTTT | NA | TRBJ2-3 | TRBV6-2/TRBV6-3 | NA
CASSVSGRAADTQYF | TGTGCCAGCAGCGTTAGCGGGAGGGCCGCGGATACGCAGTATTTT | TRBD2 | TRBJ2-3 | TRBV9 | few
CASSSPGQPLAKNIQYF | TGTGCCAGCAGTTCGCCGGGACAGCCACTAGCCAAAAACATTCAGTACTTC | TRBD1 | TRBJ2-4 | TRBV12-3/TRBV12-4 | few
CASSLAPNREDTQYF | TGCGCCAGCAGCTTGGCCCCCAACAGGGAAGATACGCAGTATTTT | NA | TRBJ2-3 | TRBV5-1 | few